These T cell receptor beta chains were read from a single sample in a study of OX40 agonist ivuxolimab in advanced cancers. Clones were sequenced by immunoSEQ multiplex PCR, and TCRdb holds only the in-frame ones, with some missing. The sample has about 100,000 clones, approximately 89% seen once. The material sequenced was CD4+ or CD8+ T cells sorted from blood, taken in a trial of the OX40 agonist ivuxolimab. These receptors were collected from an adult with an advanced solid tumor such as melanoma, head and neck, liver or kidney cancer. Each CDR3 is given with its conserved first and last residue. Fields, in order: J gene, clone size, D gene, V gene, CDR3 protein, CDR3 DNA. The D gene is left open where the match is weak. The size of a clone is reported for some rows only, either as once, few or many, or as a class for expanded clones.

>TRBJ1-1|-|-|TRBV30
CAWSVGKWSRSTEAFF
TGTGCCTGGAGTGTAGGAAAGTGGTCCAGGAGCACTGAAGCTTTCTTT
>TRBJ2-2|-|-|TRBV28
CATIRWGTTGELFF
TGTGCCACCATCCGGTGGGGAACCACCGGGGAGCTGTTTTTT
>TRBJ1-2|-|-|TRBV19
CASSRTQGANYGYTF
TGTGCCAGTAGCCGGACCCAAGGGGCTAACTATGGCTACACCTTC
>TRBJ2-3|once|-|TRBV4-3
CASSQAISDTQYF
TGCGCCAGCAGCCAAGCCATTTCAGATACGCAGTATTTT
>TRBJ1-4|-|-|TRBV5-1
CASSLAATNEKLFF
TGCGCCAGCAGCTTAGCAGCAACTAATGAAAAACTGTTTTTT
>TRBJ2-1|-|-|TRBV19
CASSIDRRPNNEQFF
TGTGCCAGTAGTATAGACAGACGACCGAACAATGAGCAGTTCTTC
>TRBJ2-1|-|TRBD2|TRBV7-9
CASSPGLAGENEQFF
TGTGCCAGCAGTCCAGGACTAGCGGGAGAAAATGAGCAGTTCTTC
>TRBJ1-5|-|-|TRBV6-5
CASRARDWGSWPQHF
TGTGCCAGCAGGGCCCGGGACTGGGGTTCTTGGCCCCAGCATTTT
>TRBJ1-1|-|-|TRBV5-6
CASSWGRGPMGTEAFF
TGTGCCAGCAGCTGGGGCAGGGGCCCCATGGGCACTGAAGCTTTCTTT
>TRBJ2-1|-|-|TRBV5-1
CASSLDPFNEQFF
TGCGCCAGCAGCTTGGACCCCTTCAATGAGCAGTTCTTC
>TRBJ2-2|-|-|TRBV5-1
CASSSQMTANTGELFF
TGCGCCAGCAGCTCCCAAATGACGGCTAACACCGGGGAGCTGTTTTTT
>TRBJ2-2|-|-|TRBV7-2
CASSLALGQGMATGELFF
TGTGCCAGCAGCTTAGCGCTAGGCCAGGGGATGGCCACCGGGGAGCTGTTTTTT
>TRBJ1-4|-|-|TRBV11-2
CASSQWWKTGLGGKLFF
TGTGCCAGCAGCCAATGGTGGAAAACAGGGCTTGGCGGAAAACTGTTTTTT
>TRBJ1-4|once|-|TRBV4-2
CASSQELSQLNEKLFF
TGTGCCAGCAGCCAAGAACTAAGTCAGCTTAATGAAAAACTGTTTTTT
>TRBJ2-1|-|TRBD2|TRBV7-3
CASSPIAGGHNEQFF
TGTGCCAGCAGCCCTATAGCGGGAGGGCACAATGAGCAGTTCTTC
>TRBJ2-7|-|TRBD2|TRBV15
CATSRTSGAYEQYF
TGTGCCACCAGCAGGACTAGCGGGGCTTACGAGCAGTACTTC
>TRBJ2-4|-|TRBD1|TRBV5-4
CASGQGPLTKNIQYF
TGTGCCAGCGGACAGGGACCCCTTACCAAAAACATTCAGTACTTC
>TRBJ2-7|-|TRBD1|TRBV5-4
CASSPWAGGSYEQYF
TGTGCCAGCAGCCCATGGGCAGGGGGCTCCTACGAGCAGTACTTC
>TRBJ1-2|-|TRBD1|TRBV28
CASSSAGGDGYTF
TGTGCCAGCAGTTCCGCAGGGGGCGATGGCTACACCTTC
>TRBJ1-3|few|-|TRBV19
CASSIAVGNTIYF
TGTGCCAGTAGTATTGCGGTTGGAAACACCATATATTTT
>TRBJ2-7|few|TRBD2|TRBV7-9
CASSKGEGGRFYEQYF
TGTGCCAGCAGCAAGGGAGAGGGAGGGAGATTCTACGAGCAGTACTTC
>TRBJ2-6|once|TRBD1|TRBV6-1
CASSVRGQGAGANVLTF
TGTGCCAGCAGTGTAAGGGGACAGGGGGCTGGGGCCAACGTCCTGACTTTC
>TRBJ2-2|-|TRBD2|TRBV28
CASSSSGRGTGELFF
TGTGCCAGCAGTTCCAGCGGGAGAGGGACCGGGGAGCTGTTTTTT
>TRBJ1-5|few|-|TRBV2
CASSEINQPQHF
TGTGCCAGCAGTGAAATCAATCAGCCCCAGCATTTT
>TRBJ1-5|few|-|TRBV6-5
CASRVGRYSNQPQHF
TGTGCCAGCAGGGTTGGACGGTATAGCAATCAGCCCCAGCATTTT
>TRBJ1-4|-|TRBD1|TRBV5-4
CASSQGAANEKLFF
TGTGCCAGCAGTCAGGGGGCTGCTAATGAAAAACTGTTTTTT
>TRBJ1-4|-|-|TRBV7-8
CASSLARGSTNEKLFF
TGTGCCAGCAGCTTAGCGCGTGGGTCAACTAATGAAAAACTGTTTTTT
>TRBJ1-2|-|-|TRBV6-6
CASREGGGRAYGYTF
TGTGCCAGCAGGGAAGGTGGGGGGCGAGCCTATGGCTACACCTTC
>TRBJ2-2|-|TRBD2|TRBV9
CASSLGTTSGRSGELFF
TGTGCCAGCAGCCTAGGAACGACTAGCGGGAGGTCCGGGGAGCTGTTTTTT
>TRBJ2-4|-|-|TRBV7-8
CASSLVQTAKNIQYF
TGTGCCAGCAGCTTAGTACAGACGGCCAAAAACATTCAGTACTTC
>TRBJ2-7|once|-|TRBV6-6
CASRHTNGDGYEQYF
TGTGCCAGCAGACATACTAACGGGGACGGGTACGAGCAGTACTTC
>TRBJ1-2|-|-|TRBV4-3
CASSLNILRGYTF
TGCGCCAGCAGCCTTAATATCCTAAGGGGCTACACCTTC
>TRBJ2-4|-|-|TRBV4-1
CASSQALGAAAKNIQYF
TGCGCCAGCAGCCAGGCCCTAGGGGCGGCTGCCAAAAACATTCAGTACTTC
>TRBJ2-5|-|-|TRBV6-5
CASSYSKGLETQYF
TGTGCCAGCAGTTACTCGAAAGGGTTGGAGACCCAGTACTTC
>TRBJ1-1|-|-|TRBV6-5
CASSQGTEAFF
TGTGCCAGCAGCCAGGGTACTGAAGCTTTCTTT
>TRBJ1-4|-|-|TRBV15
CATSRDFGGSTEKLFF
TGTGCCACCAGCAGAGATTTCGGGGGATCCACAGAAAAACTGTTTTTT
>TRBJ2-7|-|-|TRBV28
CASTQGGVKDYEQYF
TGTGCCAGCACCCAGGGGGGGGTAAAGGACTACGAGCAGTACTTC
>TRBJ2-1|-|TRBD1|TRBV11-1
CASTVRGRTPYNEQFF
TGTGCCAGCACCGTGAGGGGGCGGACCCCCTACAATGAGCAGTTCTTC
>TRBJ2-2|-|TRBD1|TRBV29-1
CSVGQGASGELFF
TGCAGCGTTGGACAGGGGGCGTCCGGGGAGCTGTTTTTT
>TRBJ2-3|-|TRBD2|TRBV7-9
CASSKSAGTSGRTDTQYF
TGTGCCAGCAGCAAAAGTGCCGGGACTAGCGGGAGGACAGATACGCAGTATTTT
>TRBJ2-2|-|-|TRBV11-2
CASSFGIRRDGELFF
TGTGCCAGCAGCTTCGGAATACGGAGAGACGGGGAGCTGTTTTTT
>TRBJ1-2|-|-|TRBV28
CASTYRRIGGYTF
TGTGCCAGCACCTATAGACGGATCGGTGGCTACACCTTC
>TRBJ2-5|-|TRBD2|TRBV27
CATSSGRTTTETQYF
TGTGCCACTTCTAGCGGGAGGACGACTACGGAGACCCAGTACTTC
>TRBJ2-5|-|-|TRBV28
CASSGYRRETQYF
TGTGCCAGCAGTGGATACAGGAGAGAGACCCAGTACTTC
>TRBJ2-2|-|-|TRBV27
CAGGRAPTGELFF
TGTGCCGGGGGGCGGGCCCCGACCGGGGAGCTGTTTTTT
>TRBJ1-2|-|-|TRBV6-1
CASSEFDRLNYGYTF
TGTGCCAGCAGTGAATTTGACAGGCTAAACTATGGCTACACCTTC
>TRBJ2-5|few|-|TRBV5-4
CASSFGDQETQYF
TGTGCCAGCAGCTTCGGGGACCAAGAGACCCAGTACTTC
>TRBJ1-2|-|-|TRBV5-1
CASSSGTLDYGYTF
TGCGCCAGCAGCAGCGGGACACTTGACTATGGCTACACCTTC
>TRBJ2-7|-|TRBD1|TRBV5-1
CASSLGQGNGLYEQYF
TGCGCCAGCAGCTTGGGACAGGGAAATGGTCTCTACGAGCAGTACTTC
>TRBJ2-2|once|-|TRBV27
CASSLGLASKVGELFF
TGTGCCAGCAGCTTAGGTCTAGCGAGTAAGGTCGGGGAGCTGTTTTTT
>TRBJ2-7|-|-|TRBV5-6
CASSLVGDEQYF
TGTGCCAGCAGCTTGGTCGGGGACGAGCAGTACTTC
>TRBJ2-7|-|-|TRBV4-3
CASSQALAGSATYEQYF
TGCGCCAGCAGCCAAGCCCTCGCGGGGTCCGCAACCTACGAGCAGTACTTC
>TRBJ2-3|-|-|TRBV5-1
CASSLQGRTDTQYF
TGCGCCAGCAGCCTCCAGGGGCGGACAGATACGCAGTATTTT
>TRBJ2-5|-|TRBD2|TRBV5-1
CASSLASGGDQETQYF
TGCGCCAGCAGCTTGGCTAGCGGAGGAGACCAAGAGACCCAGTACTTC
>TRBJ2-5|-|-|TRBV18
CASSPSDPETQYF
TGTGCCAGCTCCCCCTCGGACCCAGAGACCCAGTACTTC